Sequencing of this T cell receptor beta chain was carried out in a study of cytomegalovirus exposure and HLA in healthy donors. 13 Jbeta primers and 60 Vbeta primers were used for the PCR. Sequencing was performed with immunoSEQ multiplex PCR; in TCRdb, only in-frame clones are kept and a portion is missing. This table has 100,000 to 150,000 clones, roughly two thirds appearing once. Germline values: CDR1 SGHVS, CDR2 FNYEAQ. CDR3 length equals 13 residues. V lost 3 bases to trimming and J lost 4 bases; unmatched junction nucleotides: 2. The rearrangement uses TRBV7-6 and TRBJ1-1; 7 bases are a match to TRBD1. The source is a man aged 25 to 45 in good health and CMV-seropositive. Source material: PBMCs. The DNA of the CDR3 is TGTGCCAGCAGCTTGACAGGGAGCACTGAAGCTTTCTTT. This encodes CASSLTGSTEAFF.